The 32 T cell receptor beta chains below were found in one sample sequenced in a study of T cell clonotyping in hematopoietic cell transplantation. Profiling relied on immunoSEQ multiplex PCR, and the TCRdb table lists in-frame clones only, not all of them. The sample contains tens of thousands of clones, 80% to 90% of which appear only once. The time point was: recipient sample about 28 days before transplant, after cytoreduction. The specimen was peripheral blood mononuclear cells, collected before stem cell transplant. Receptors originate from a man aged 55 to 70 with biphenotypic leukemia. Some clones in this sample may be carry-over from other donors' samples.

CDR3 bases: TGTGCCAGCAGCAGAAGACAGGGGACCTACGAGCAGTACTTC. Its protein is CASSRRQGTYEQYF. The chain combines TRBV4-2 with TRBJ2-7, with TRBD1 identical over 8 bases. The CDR3 is 14 residues long. Germline V lookup: CDR1 LGHNA, CDR2 YNFKEQ. J was trimmed by 2 bases and V by 5 bases; bases with no gene match: 5.

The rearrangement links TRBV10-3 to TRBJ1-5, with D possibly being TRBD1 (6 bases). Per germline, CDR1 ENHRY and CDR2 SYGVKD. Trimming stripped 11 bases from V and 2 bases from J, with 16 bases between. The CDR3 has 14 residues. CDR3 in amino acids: CAASAGDGNQPQHF. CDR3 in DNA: TGTGCCGCATCGGCAGGGGATGGCAATCAGCCCCAGCATTTT.

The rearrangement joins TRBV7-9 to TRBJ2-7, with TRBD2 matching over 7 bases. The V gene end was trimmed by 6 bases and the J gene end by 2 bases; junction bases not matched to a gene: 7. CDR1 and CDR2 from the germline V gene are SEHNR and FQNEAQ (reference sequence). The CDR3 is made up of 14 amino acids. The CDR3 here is CASSFSGKTYEQYF. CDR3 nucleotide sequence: TGTGCCAGCAGTTTCAGCGGGAAGACCTACGAGCAGTACTTC.

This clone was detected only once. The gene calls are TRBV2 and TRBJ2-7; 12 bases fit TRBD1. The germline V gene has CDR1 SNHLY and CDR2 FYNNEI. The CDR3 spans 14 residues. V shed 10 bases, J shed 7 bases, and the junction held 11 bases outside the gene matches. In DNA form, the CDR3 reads TGTGCCACGACTTCGGGGACAGGGGGCTGGGAGCAGTACTTC. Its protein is CATTSGTGGWEQYF.

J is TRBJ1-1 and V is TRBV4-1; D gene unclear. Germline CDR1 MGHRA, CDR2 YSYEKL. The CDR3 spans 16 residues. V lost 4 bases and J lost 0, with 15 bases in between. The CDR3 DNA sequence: TGCGCCAGCAGCCGGCTACCTCGAGAGATGAACACTGAAGCTTTCTTT. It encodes CASSRLPREMNTEAFF.

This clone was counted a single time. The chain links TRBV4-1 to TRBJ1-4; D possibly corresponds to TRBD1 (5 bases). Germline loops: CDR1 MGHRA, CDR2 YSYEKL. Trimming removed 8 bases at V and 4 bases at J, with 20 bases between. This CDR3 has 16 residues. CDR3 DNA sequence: TGCGCCAGCCTCCGAATACCAGACAGCCGTAATGAAAAACTGTTTTTT. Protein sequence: CASLRIPDSRNEKLFF.

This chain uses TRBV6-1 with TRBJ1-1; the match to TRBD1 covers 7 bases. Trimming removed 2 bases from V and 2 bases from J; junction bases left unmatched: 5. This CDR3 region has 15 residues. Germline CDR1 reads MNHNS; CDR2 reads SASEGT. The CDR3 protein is CASSEPRDSNTEAFF. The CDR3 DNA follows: TGTGCCAGCAGTGAACCGCGGGACAGCAACACTGAAGCTTTCTTT.

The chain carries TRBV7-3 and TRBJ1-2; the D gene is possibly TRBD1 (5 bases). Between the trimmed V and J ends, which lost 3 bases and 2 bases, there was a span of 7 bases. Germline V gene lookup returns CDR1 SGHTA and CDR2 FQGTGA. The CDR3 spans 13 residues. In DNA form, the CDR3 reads TGTGCCAGCAGCTTGGGACTGAACTATGGCTACACCTTC. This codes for CASSLGLNYGYTF.

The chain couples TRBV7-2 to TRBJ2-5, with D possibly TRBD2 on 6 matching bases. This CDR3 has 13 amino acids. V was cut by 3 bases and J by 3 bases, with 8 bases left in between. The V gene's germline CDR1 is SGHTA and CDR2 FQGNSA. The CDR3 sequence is CASSFSGEETQYF. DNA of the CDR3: TGTGCCAGCAGCTTTTCGGGAGAAGAGACCCAGTACTTC.

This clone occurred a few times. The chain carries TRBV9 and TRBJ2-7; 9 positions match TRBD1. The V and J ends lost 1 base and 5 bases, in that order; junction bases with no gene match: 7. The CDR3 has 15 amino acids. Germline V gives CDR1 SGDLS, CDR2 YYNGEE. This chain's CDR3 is CASSVTGQGHHEQYF. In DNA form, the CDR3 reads TGTGCCAGCAGCGTAACGGGACAGGGTCACCACGAGCAGTACTTC.

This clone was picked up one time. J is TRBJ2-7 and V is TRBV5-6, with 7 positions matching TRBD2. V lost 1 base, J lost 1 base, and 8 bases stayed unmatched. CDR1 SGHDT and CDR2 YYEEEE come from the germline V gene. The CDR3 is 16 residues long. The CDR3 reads CASSLLSWEGSYEQYF. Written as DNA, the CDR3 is TGTGCCAGCAGCTTGTTGTCCTGGGAGGGATCCTACGAGCAGTACTTC.

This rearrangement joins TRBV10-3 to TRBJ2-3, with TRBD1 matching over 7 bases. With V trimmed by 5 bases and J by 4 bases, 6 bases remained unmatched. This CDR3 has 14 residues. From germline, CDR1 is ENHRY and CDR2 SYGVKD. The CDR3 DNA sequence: TGTGCCATCAGTCGGGAAGGGGGCCCAGATACGCAGTATTTT. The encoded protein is CAISREGGPDTQYF.

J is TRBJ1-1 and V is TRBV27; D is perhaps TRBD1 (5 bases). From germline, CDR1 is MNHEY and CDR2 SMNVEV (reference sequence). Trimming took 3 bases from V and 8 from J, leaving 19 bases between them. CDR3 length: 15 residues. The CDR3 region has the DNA TGTGCCAGCAGTTTCGGGAGTGCAGGGCGGATCGAAGCTTTCTTT. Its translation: CASSFGSAGRIEAFF.

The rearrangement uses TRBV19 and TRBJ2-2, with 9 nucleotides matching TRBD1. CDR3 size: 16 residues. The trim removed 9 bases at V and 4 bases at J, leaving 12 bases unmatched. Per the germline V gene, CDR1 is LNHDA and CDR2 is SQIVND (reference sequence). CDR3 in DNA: TGTGCCAGCAGACCACAGGGGGCCCTAGGCACCGGGGAGCTGTTTTTT. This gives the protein CASRPQGALGTGELFF.

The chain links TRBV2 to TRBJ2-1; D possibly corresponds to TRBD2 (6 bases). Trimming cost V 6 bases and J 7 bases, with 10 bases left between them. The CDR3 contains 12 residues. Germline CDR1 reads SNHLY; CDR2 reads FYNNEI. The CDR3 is CASSLGGNEQFF. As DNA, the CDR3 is TGTGCCAGCAGCTTGGGGGGAAATGAGCAGTTCTTC. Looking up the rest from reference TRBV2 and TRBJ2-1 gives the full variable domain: EPEVTQTPSHQVTQMGQEVILRCVPISNHLYFYWYRQILGQKVEFLVSFYNNEISEKSEIFDDQFSVERPDGSNFTLKIRSTKLEDSAMYFCASSLGGNEQFFGPGTRLTVL.

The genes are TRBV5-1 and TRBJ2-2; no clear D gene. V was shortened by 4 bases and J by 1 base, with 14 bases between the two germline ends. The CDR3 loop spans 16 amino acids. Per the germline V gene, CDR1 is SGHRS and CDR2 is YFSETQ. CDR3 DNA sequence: TGCGCCAGCAGCGAGAATGGCCCCGAGAACACCGGGGAGCTGTTTTTT. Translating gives CASSENGPENTGELFF.

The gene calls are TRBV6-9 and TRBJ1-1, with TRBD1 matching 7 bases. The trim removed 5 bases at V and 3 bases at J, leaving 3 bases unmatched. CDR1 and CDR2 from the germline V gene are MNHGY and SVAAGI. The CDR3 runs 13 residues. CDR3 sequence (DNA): TGTGCCAGCAGTCGACAGGGAGACACTGAAGCTTTCTTT. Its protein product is CASSRQGDTEAFF.

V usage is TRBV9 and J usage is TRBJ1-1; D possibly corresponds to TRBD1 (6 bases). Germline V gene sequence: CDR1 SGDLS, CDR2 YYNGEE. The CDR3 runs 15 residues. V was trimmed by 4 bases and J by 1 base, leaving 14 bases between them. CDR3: CASSPTPGQNTEAFF. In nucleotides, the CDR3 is TGTGCCAGCAGCCCCACCCCGGGACAGAACACTGAAGCTTTCTTT.

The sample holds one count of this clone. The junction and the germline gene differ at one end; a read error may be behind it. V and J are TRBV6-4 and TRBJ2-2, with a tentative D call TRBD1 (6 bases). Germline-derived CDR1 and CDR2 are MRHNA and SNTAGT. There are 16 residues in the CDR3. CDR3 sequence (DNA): TGTGCCAGCAGTAACTCCAGGGACATTGGGCGCGGGGAGCTGTTTTTT. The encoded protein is CASSNSRDIGRGELFF.

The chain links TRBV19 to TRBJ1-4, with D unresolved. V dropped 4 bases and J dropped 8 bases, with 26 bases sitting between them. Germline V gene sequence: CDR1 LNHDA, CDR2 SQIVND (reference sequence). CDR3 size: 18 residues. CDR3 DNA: TGTGCCAGTAGTACGGACCGGTTGCGGGGTTCTCGTGGCGAAAAACTGTTTTTT. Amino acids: CASSTDRLRGSRGEKLFF.

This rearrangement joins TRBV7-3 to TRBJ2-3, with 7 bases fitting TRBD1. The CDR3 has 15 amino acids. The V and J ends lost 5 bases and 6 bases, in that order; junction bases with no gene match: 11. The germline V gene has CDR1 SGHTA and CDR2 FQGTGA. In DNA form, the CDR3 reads TGTGCCAGCAGCCCACAGGGGACGTCTGTCGATACGCAGTATTTT. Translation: CASSPQGTSVDTQYF.

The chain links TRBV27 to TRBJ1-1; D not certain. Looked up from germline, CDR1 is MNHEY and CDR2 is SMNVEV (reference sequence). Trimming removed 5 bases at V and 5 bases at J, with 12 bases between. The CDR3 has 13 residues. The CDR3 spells CASSIGLWTEAFF. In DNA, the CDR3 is TGTGCCAGCAGTATAGGACTTTGGACTGAAGCTTTCTTT.

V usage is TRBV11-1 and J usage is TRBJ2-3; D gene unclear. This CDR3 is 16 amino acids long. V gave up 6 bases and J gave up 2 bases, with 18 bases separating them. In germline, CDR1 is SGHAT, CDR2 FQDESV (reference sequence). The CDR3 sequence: CASSPVGTSLTDTQYF. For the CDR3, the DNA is TGTGCCAGCAGTCCCGTGGGCACCTCCCTCACAGATACGCAGTATTTT. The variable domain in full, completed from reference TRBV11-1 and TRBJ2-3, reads EAEVAQSPRYKITEKSQAVAFWCDPISGHATLYWYRQILGQGPELLVQFQDESVVDDSQLPKDRFSAERLKGVDSTLKIQPAELGDSAMYLCASSPVGTSLTDTQYFGPGTRLTVL.

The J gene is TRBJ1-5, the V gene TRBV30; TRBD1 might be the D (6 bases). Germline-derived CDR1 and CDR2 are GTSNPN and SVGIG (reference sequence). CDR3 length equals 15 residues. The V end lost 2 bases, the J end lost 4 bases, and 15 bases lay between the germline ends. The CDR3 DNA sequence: TGTGCCTGGAGTAAGGGGGTAGGGACGAATCAGCCCCAGCATTTT. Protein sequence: CAWSKGVGTNQPQHF.

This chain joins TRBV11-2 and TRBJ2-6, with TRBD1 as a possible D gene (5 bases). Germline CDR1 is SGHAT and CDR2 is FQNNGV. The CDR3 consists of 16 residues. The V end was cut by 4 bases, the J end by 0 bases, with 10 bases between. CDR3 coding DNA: TGTGCCAGCAGCTCCCAGGGTCTCTCTGGGGCCAACGTCCTGACTTTC. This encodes CASSSQGLSGANVLTF.

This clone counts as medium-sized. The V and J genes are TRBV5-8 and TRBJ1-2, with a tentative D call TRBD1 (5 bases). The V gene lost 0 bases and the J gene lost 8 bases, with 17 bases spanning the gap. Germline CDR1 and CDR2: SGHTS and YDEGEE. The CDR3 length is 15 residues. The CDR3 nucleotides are TGTGCCAGCAGCTTGGTGGGGACGCCGGGGTACGGCTACACCTTC. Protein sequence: CASSLVGTPGYGYTF.

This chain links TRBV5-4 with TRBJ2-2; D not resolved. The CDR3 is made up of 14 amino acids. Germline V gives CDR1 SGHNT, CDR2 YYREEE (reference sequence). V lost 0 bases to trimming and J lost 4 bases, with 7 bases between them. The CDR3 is CASSLEPSTGELFF. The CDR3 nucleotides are TGTGCCAGCAGCTTGGAACCGAGCACCGGGGAGCTGTTTTTT.

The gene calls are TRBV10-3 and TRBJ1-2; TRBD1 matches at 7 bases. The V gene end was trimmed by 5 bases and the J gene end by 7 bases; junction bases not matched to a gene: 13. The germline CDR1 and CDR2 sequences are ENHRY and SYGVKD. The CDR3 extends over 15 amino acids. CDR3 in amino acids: CAISPTVDQGVGYTF. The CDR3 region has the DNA TGTGCCATCAGTCCGACGGTCGATCAGGGGGTTGGCTACACCTTC.

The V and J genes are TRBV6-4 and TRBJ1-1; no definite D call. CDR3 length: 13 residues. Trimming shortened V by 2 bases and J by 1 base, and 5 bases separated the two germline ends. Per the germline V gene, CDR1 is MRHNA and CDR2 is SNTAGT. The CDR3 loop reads CASSDTRNTEAFF. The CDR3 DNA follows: TGTGCCAGCAGTGACACCAGGAACACTGAAGCTTTCTTT.

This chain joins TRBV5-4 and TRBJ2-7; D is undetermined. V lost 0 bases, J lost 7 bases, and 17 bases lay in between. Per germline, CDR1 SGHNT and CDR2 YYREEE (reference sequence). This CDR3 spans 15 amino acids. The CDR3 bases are TGTGCCAGCAGCTTGGGGTCCGCAGCTGGGAATGAGCAGTACTTC. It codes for CASSLGSAAGNEQYF.

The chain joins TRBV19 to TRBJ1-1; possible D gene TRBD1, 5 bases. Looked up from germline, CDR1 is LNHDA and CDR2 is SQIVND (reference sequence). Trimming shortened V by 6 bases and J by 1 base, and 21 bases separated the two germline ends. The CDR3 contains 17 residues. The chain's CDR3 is CASSLLGTDHQNTEAFF. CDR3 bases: TGTGCCAGTAGCCTTCTTGGGACCGATCATCAGAACACTGAAGCTTTCTTT.

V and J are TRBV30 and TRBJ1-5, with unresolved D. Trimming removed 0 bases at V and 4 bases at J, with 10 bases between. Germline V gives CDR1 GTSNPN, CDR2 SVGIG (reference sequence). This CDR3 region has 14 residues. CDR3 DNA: TGTGCCTGGAGTGTCACGACCACTAATCAGCCCCAGCATTTT. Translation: CAWSVTTTNQPQHF. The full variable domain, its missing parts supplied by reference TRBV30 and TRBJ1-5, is SQTIHQWPATLVQPVGSPLSLECTVEGTSNPNLYWYRQAAGRGLQLLFYSVGIGQISSEVPQNLSASRPQDRQFILSSKKLLLSDSGFYLCAWSVTTTNQPQHFGDGTRLSIL.